Below, 26 T cell receptor beta chains from the same sample are listed, as sequenced in a study of T cell repertoires in cytomegalovirus infection. No cognate antigen is known for these TCRs. TCRdb called the reads again in MiXCR, with one record for every CDR3 protein. The sample contains about 570,000 distinct CDR3 sequences, almost 40% of which appear only once. The sequenced sample was cultured PBMCs, obtained from culture after CMV antigen stimulation. The source is a human donor in good health (CMV status not recorded). Some clones in this sample may be carry-over from other donors' samples.

V gene TRBV6-1 combines with J gene TRBJ2-3, with 9 bases that match TRBD2. V shed 6 bases and J 0 bases; nucleotides not matched to a gene: 19. CDR1 and CDR2 from the germline V gene are MNHNS and SASEGT. This CDR3 region has 20 residues. The CDR3 coding sequence is TGTGCCAGCAGGCCAGCGGGTGTGGGTAGCGGGAGATCCAGCACAGATACGCAGTATTTT. This encodes CASRPAGVGSGRSSTDTQYF.

This clonotype has only a few counts. V usage is TRBV7-8 and J usage is TRBJ2-1; tentatively, D is TRBD2 (6 bases). Looked up from germline, CDR1 is SGHVS and CDR2 is FQNEAQ. The CDR3 totals 16 residues. Trimming took 5 bases from V and 3 from J, leaving 17 bases between them. The CDR3 spells CASSPLSRGVYNEQFF. The DNA for the CDR3 is TGTGCCAGCAGCCCCCTCTCGCGGGGAGTCTACAATGAGCAGTTCTTC.

This sequence joins TRBV10-3 and TRBJ2-1, with D perhaps TRBD2 (6 bases). This CDR3 has 15 residues. CDR1 and CDR2 (germline): ENHRY, SYGVKD. The germline V and J ends were trimmed by 2 bases and 4 bases, with 12 bases remaining between them. The CDR3 DNA is TGTGCCATCAGTGAGGTCGGGAGCCCGTACAATGAGCAGTTCTTC. Amino acids: CAISEVGSPYNEQFF.

In its sample, this clonotype was seen a few times. The J gene is TRBJ2-1, the V gene TRBV7-6, with 8 bases matching TRBD2. The length of the CDR3 is 14 residues. Per germline, CDR1 SGHVS and CDR2 FNYEAQ. Germline trimming cut 4 bases from V and 8 bases from J; bases unmatched to any gene: 7. As DNA, the CDR3 is TGTGCCAGCAGCTCGGACTGGACTAGCTATGAGCAGTTCTTC. This encodes CASSSDWTSYEQFF.

The rearrangement links TRBV7-2 to TRBJ2-7, with 8 bases lining up with TRBD1. The CDR3 runs 14 residues. CDR1 is SGHTA and CDR2 is FQGNSA in the germline V gene. V trimming: 8 bases; J trimming: 0 bases; junction bases outside the gene matches: 6. This CDR3 reads CASGRTGSSYEQYF. CDR3 coding DNA: TGTGCCAGCGGCAGGACAGGGAGCTCCTACGAGCAGTACTTC. Full variable domain (rest looked up from reference TRBV7-2 and TRBJ2-7): GAGVSQSPSNKVTEKGKDVELRCDPISGHTALYWYRQSLGQGLEFLIYFQGNSAPDKSGLPSDRFSAERTGGSVSTLTIQRTQQEDSAVYLCASGRTGSSYEQYFGPGTRLTVT.

This chain joins TRBV20-1 and TRBJ1-2; 10 bases map to TRBD1. Trimming at V came to 0 bases and at J to 4 bases, leaving 5 bases not matched to a gene. The CDR3 contains 15 residues. Germline-derived CDR1 and CDR2 are DFQATT and SNEGSKA (reference sequence). DNA of the CDR3: TGCAGTGCTAGAGAAAGGACAGGGGGTCCCTATGGCTACACCTTC. Amino acid sequence: CSARERTGGPYGYTF.

V is TRBV19 and J is TRBJ2-5; 8 positions match TRBD2. The CDR3 has 14 residues. Germline CDR1 and CDR2: LNHDA and SQIVND (reference sequence). V shed 6 bases and J 2 bases; nucleotides not matched to a gene: 5. The CDR3 DNA is TGTGCCAGTAGACCGGGGGGGATTCAAGAGACCCAGTACTTC. Amino acid sequence: CASRPGGIQETQYF.

This chain uses TRBV7-2 with TRBJ1-1; TRBD1 is a possible D gene (5 bases). Trimming removed 4 bases from V and 1 base from J, with 10 bases in between. Germline V gives CDR1 SGHTA, CDR2 FQGNSA. This CDR3 is 14 amino acids long. The CDR3 reads CASSSSRGNTEAFF. CDR3 DNA sequence: TGTGCCAGCAGCTCCTCGAGGGGGAACACTGAAGCTTTCTTT.

J is TRBJ2-5 and V is TRBV7-6; TRBD2 matches at 9 bases. From germline, CDR1 is SGHVS and CDR2 FNYEAQ. The CDR3 runs to 16 residues. V dropped 4 bases and J dropped 5; count of bases not matched to a gene: 11. The CDR3: CASSSGIAGAGETQYF. In DNA, the CDR3 is TGTGCCAGCAGCTCGGGGATAGCGGGAGCGGGGGAGACCCAGTACTTC.

This clonotype was picked up many times. The V gene is TRBV7-2, the J gene TRBJ2-3; no reliable D call. CDR3 length: 12 amino acids. Germline-derived CDR1 and CDR2 are SGHTA and FQGNSA. Trimming took 6 bases from V and 4 from J, leaving 8 bases between them. CDR3 nucleotides: TGTGCCAGCAGGAACGTGGCAGATACGCAGTATTTT. It is translated as CASRNVADTQYF.

The rearrangement uses TRBV12-3 or TRBV12-4 and TRBJ2-3; no clear D gene. The CDR3 consists of 14 residues. The V end was cut by 2 bases, the J end by 1 base, with 7 bases between. CDR3 in amino acids: CASSLQSRTDTQYF. The CDR3 DNA sequence: TGTGCCAGCAGTTTACAGAGCCGCACAGATACGCAGTATTTT.

The chain has TRBV28 and TRBJ2-7; weak D call: TRBD1 (6 bases). V was cut by 1 base and J by 5 bases, with 12 bases left in between. This CDR3 has 14 residues. CDR1 and CDR2 (germline): MDHEN, SYDVKM. The CDR3 loop reads CASSLFTGLDEQYF. The DNA of the CDR3 is TGTGCCAGCAGTTTATTCACAGGGCTCGACGAGCAGTACTTC.

The CDR3, as DNA: TGCGCCAGCAGCCAAGAGGGACAGGGCTACGAGCAGTACTTC. As protein: CASSQEGQGYEQYF. The rearrangement links TRBV4-1 to TRBJ2-7, with 9 bases aligning to TRBD1. From germline, CDR1 is MGHRA and CDR2 YSYEKL. The CDR3 runs to 14 residues. After removal of 0 bases from V and 3 bases from J, the junction contained 0 bases not matched to a gene.

The genes are TRBV7-2 and TRBJ2-1, with 9 bases matching TRBD2. In germline, CDR1 is SGHTA, CDR2 FQGNSA. V dropped 2 bases and J dropped 4; count of bases not matched to a gene: 12. The CDR3 has 18 residues. CDR3 bases: TGTGCCAGCAGCTTAAACCCGCGACGAGCGGGAGGTTACAATGAGCAGTTCTTC. Amino acids: CASSLNPRRAGGYNEQFF.

The V gene is TRBV7-4, the J gene TRBJ2-1; D is uncertain. Trimming cost V 5 bases and J 6 bases, with 11 bases left between them. The CDR3 spans 13 residues. From germline, CDR1 is SGHVT and CDR2 SQSDAQ. CDR3 protein: CASSPESLNEQFF. The DNA of the CDR3 is TGTGCCAGCAGCCCCGAGTCCCTCAATGAGCAGTTCTTC.

The rearrangement joins TRBV12-3 or TRBV12-4 to TRBJ1-1; 9 bases match TRBD1. With V trimmed by 6 bases and J by 7 bases, 9 bases remained unmatched. The CDR3 spans 14 residues. CDR3 bases: TGTGCCAGCAGCCGAGTTACAGGGGGCGATGAAGCTTTCTTT. Its protein is CASSRVTGGDEAFF.

The chain joins TRBV6-2 or TRBV6-3 to TRBJ2-7; D possibly corresponds to TRBD2 (5 bases). CDR3 length: 13 residues. Germline V gene sequence: CDR1 MNHEY, CDR2 SVGEGT. The V gene lost 7 bases and the J gene lost 2 bases, with 12 bases spanning the gap. In DNA form, the CDR3 reads TGTGCCAGCACGGGATACCCAGCCTACGAGCAGTACTTC. Its protein is CASTGYPAYEQYF.

This chain links TRBV7-2 with TRBJ1-2; no reliable D call. The V end lost 1 base, the J end lost 3 bases, and 9 bases lay between the germline ends. This CDR3 is 14 amino acids long. CDR1 and CDR2 from the germline V gene are SGHTA and FQGNSA. In nucleotides, the CDR3 is TGTGCCAGCAGCTTAGTTTCCCAAGACTATGGCTACACCTTC. Amino acids: CASSLVSQDYGYTF.

This clonotype was picked up a small number of times. J is TRBJ2-1 and V is TRBV7-6; D call uncertain. Trimming cost V 5 bases and J 0 bases, with 17 bases left between them. The CDR3 covers 17 residues. Germline loops: CDR1 SGHVS, CDR2 FNYEAQ. Here the CDR3 reads CASSQTGSTRSYNEQFF. The CDR3 DNA is TGTGCCAGCAGCCAAACCGGATCTACACGCTCCTACAATGAGCAGTTCTTC.

The V call is TRBV12-3 or TRBV12-4, the J call TRBJ2-1, with TRBD2 matching over 11 bases. J gave up 7 bases and V 5 bases, and 10 bases lay outside the gene matches. The CDR3 has 16 amino acids. The CDR3 bases are TGTGCCAGCAGTGACCCTAGCGGGGGGTTTAGTAATGAGCAGTTCTTC. It codes for CASSDPSGGFSNEQFF.

V gene TRBV7-2 combines with J gene TRBJ2-7; 10 bases agree with TRBD2. The V and J ends lost 8 bases and 0 bases, in that order; junction bases with no gene match: 7. Germline V gene data show CDR1 as SGHTA and CDR2 as FQGNSA. The CDR3 extends over 15 amino acids. The DNA for the CDR3 is TGTGCCAGCGGAGGAGCGGGGGGGAGCTCCTACGAGCAGTACTTC. Residues: CASGGAGGSSYEQYF.

This clonotype has only a few counts. The chain has TRBV6-1 and TRBJ1-2; D is possibly TRBD1 (5 bases). This CDR3 contains 11 residues. The V and J ends lost 8 bases and 5 bases respectively, with 9 bases between them. CDR1 and CDR2 from the germline V gene are MNHNS and SASEGT. CDR3 coding DNA: TGTGCCAGCTTCCGACAGTATGGCTACACCTTC. Its translation is CASFRQYGYTF.

The chain is built from TRBV19 and TRBJ1-2; no clear D. The germline V gene encodes CDR1 LNHDA and CDR2 SQIVND (reference sequence). Trimming cost V 3 bases and J 7 bases, with 6 bases left between them. CDR3 length: 11 amino acids. DNA for the CDR3: TGTGCCAGTAGTATCACGGGTGGCTACACCTTC. Amino acid sequence: CASSITGGYTF.

This clonotype has more than one count but fewer than ten. The J gene is TRBJ2-5, the V gene TRBV7-9, with D possibly matching TRBD1 (6 bases). There are 14 residues in the CDR3. With 5 bases removed from V and 6 bases from J, the gap between germline ends came to 16 bases. Germline V gene data show CDR1 as SEHNR and CDR2 as FQNEAQ (reference sequence). CDR3 region: CASSPLDRSKTQYF. The CDR3, as DNA: TGTGCCAGCAGCCCTTTAGACAGGTCGAAGACCCAGTACTTC.

The gene calls are TRBV7-2 and TRBJ2-7; D might be TRBD1 (7 bases). The length of the CDR3 is 13 residues. Germline V gene sequence: CDR1 SGHTA, CDR2 FQGNSA. The V end lost 6 bases, the J end lost 2 bases, and 11 bases lay between the germline ends. The CDR3 region is CASRQGGTYEQYF. The CDR3 DNA follows: TGTGCCAGCAGGCAGGGGGGAACCTACGAGCAGTACTTC.

The chain carries TRBV27 and TRBJ1-6; no clear D. With 8 bases removed from V and 0 bases from J, the gap between germline ends came to 11 bases. Germline CDR1 reads MNHEY; CDR2 reads SMNVEV (reference sequence). There are 15 residues in the CDR3. The CDR3 coding sequence is TGTGCCAGCGGTTATCAGAGCTCCTATAATTCACCCCTCCACTTT. The encoded protein is CASGYQSSYNSPLHF.